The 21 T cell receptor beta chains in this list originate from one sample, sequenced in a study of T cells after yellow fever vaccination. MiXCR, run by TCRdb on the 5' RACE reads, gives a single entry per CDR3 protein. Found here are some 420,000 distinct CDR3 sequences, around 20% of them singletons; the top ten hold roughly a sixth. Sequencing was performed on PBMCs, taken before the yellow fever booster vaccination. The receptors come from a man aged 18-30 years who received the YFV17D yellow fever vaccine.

The CDR3 sequence is CSATGANTEAFF. DNA for the CDR3: TGCAGTGCTACAGGGGCGAACACTGAAGCTTTCTTT. This chain connects TRBV20-1 to TRBJ1-1; D may be TRBD1 (6 bases). V dropped 4 bases and J dropped 1 base, with 7 bases sitting between them. CDR1 is DFQATT, CDR2 SNEGSKA, per germline (reference sequence). This CDR3 has 12 amino acids.

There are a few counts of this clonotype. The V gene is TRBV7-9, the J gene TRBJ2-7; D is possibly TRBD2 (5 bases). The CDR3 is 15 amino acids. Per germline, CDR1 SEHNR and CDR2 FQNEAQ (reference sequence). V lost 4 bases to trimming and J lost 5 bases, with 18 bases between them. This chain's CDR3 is CASSSLGSYGNEQYF. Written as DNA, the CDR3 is TGTGCCAGCAGCTCACTAGGGTCGTACGGGAACGAGCAGTACTTC.

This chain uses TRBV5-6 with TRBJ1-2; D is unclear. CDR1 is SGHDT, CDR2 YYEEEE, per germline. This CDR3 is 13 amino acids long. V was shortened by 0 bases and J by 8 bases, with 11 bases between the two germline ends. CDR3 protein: CASSLVSTGGYTF. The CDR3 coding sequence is TGTGCCAGCAGCTTGGTTTCTACGGGCGGCTACACCTTC. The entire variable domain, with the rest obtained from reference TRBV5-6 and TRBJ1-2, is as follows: DAGVTQSPTHLIKTRGQQVTLRCSPKSGHDTVSWYQQALGQGPQFIFQYYEEEERQRGNFPDRFSGHQFPNYSSELNVNALLLGDSALYLCASSLVSTGGYTFGSGTRLTVV.

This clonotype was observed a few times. The chain's CDR3 is CASSLSVPEAFF. The CDR3 DNA follows: TGTGCCAGCAGCCTGAGTGTACCTGAAGCTTTCTTT. The chain joins TRBV7-9 to TRBJ1-1; D remains unclear. The germline gives CDR1 SEHNR, CDR2 FQNEAQ (reference sequence). Trimming took off 5 bases at V and 6 bases at J, with 10 bases between the two ends. The CDR3 spans 12 residues.

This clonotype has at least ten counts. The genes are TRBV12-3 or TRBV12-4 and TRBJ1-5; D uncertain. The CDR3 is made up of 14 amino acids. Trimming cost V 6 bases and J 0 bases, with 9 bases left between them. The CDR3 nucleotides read TGTGCCAGCAGAGGGAGGTATAGCAATCAGCCCCAGCATTTT. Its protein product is CASRGRYSNQPQHF.

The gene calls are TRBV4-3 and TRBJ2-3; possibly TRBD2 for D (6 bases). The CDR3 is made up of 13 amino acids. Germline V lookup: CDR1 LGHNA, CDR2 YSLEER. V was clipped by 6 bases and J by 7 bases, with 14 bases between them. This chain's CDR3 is CASSKEGRNTQYF. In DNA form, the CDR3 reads TGCGCCAGCAGTAAGGAGGGGAGGAATACGCAGTATTTT.

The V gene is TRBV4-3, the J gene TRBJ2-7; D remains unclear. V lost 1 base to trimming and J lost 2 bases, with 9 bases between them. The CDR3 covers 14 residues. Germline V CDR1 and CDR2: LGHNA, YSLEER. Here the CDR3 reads CASSQAAGTYEQYF. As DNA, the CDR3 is TGCGCCAGCAGCCAAGCGGCAGGAACCTACGAGCAGTACTTC.

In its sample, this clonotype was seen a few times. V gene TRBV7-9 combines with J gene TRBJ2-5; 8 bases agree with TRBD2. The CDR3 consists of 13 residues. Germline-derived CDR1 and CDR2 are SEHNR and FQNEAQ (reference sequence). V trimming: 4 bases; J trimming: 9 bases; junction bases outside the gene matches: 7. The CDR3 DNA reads TGTGCCAGCAGCTCTAGCGGGTCAGGATCCCAGTACTTC. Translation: CASSSSGSGSQYF.

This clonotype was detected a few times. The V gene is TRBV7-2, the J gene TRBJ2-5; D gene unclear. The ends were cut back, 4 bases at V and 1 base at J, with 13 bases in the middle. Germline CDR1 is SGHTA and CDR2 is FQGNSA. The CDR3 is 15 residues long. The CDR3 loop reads CASSSLGLPQETQYF. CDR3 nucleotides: TGTGCCAGCAGCTCCCTAGGCCTCCCCCAAGAGACCCAGTACTTC.

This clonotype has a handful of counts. CDR3 in amino acids: CASSLRGGFQYF. Written as DNA, the CDR3 is TGTGCCAGCAGTTTACGAGGGGGGTTCCAGTACTTC. The chain has TRBV12-3 or TRBV12-4 and TRBJ2-5; D is tentatively TRBD1 or TRBD2 (6 bases each). CDR3 size: 12 residues. The V and J ends lost 2 bases and 10 bases respectively, with 11 bases between them.

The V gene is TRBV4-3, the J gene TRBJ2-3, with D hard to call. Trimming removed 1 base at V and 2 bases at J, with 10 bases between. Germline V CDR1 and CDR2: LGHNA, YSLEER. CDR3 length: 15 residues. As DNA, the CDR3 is TGCGCCAGCAGCCAAGCTTTGACCCACACAGATACGCAGTATTTT. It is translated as CASSQALTHTDTQYF.

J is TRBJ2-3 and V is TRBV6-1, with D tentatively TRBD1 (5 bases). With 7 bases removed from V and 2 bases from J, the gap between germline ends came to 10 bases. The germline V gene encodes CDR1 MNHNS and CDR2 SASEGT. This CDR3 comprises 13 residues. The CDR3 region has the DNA TGTGCCAGCACCGGACAACTCACAGATACGCAGTATTTT. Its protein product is CASTGQLTDTQYF.

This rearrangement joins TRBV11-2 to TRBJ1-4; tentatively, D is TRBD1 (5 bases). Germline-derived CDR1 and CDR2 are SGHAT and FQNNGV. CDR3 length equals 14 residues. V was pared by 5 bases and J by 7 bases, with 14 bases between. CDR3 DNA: TGTGCCAGCAGCCAACTCCGGGACGGTGAAAAACTGTTTTTT. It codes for CASSQLRDGEKLFF.

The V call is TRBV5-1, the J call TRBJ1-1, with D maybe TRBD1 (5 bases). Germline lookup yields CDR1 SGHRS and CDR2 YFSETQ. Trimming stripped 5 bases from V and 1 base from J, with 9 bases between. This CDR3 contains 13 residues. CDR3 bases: TGCGCCAGCAGGAGGGACCCGAACACTGAAGCTTTCTTT. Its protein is CASRRDPNTEAFF.

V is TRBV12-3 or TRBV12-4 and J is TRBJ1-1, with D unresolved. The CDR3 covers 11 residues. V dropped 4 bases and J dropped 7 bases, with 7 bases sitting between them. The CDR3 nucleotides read TGTGCCAGCAGTTACACCTATGAAGCTTTCTTT. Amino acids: CASSYTYEAFF.

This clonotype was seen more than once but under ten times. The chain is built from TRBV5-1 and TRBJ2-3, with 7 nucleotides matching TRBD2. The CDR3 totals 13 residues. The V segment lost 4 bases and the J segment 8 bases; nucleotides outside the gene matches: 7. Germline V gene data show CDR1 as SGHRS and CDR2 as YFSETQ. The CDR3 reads CASSLEGGSTQYF. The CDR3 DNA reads TGCGCCAGCAGCCTAGAGGGAGGGAGTACGCAGTATTTT.

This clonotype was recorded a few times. The CDR3 sequence: CASSIQENTEAFF. DNA for the CDR3: TGTGCCAGTAGTATTCAAGAGAACACTGAAGCTTTCTTT. V is TRBV19 and J is TRBJ1-1, with unresolved D. Germline CDR1 reads LNHDA; CDR2 reads SQIVND (reference sequence). This CDR3 has 13 residues. V lost 3 bases and J 1 base, leaving 6 bases between the germline ends. Variable domain in full (rest from reference TRBV19 and TRBJ1-1): DGGITQSPKYLFRKEGQNVTLSCEQNLNHDAMYWYRQDPGQGLRLIYYSQIVNDFQKGDIAEGYSVSREKKESFPLTVTSAQKNPTAFYLCASSIQENTEAFFGQGTRLTVV.

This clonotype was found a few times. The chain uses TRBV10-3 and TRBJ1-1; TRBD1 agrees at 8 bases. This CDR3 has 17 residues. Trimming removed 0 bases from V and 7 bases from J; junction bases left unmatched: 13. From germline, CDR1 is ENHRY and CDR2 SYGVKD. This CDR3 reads CAISESPRTGKWFEAFF. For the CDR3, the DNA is TGTGCCATCAGTGAGTCACCCCGGACAGGGAAATGGTTTGAAGCTTTCTTT.

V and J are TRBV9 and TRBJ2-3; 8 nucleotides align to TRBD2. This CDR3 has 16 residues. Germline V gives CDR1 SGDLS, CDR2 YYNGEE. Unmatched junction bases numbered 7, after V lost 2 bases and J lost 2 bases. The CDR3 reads CASSVAAGETTDTQYF. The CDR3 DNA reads TGTGCCAGCAGCGTGGCAGCGGGGGAAACCACAGATACGCAGTATTTT.

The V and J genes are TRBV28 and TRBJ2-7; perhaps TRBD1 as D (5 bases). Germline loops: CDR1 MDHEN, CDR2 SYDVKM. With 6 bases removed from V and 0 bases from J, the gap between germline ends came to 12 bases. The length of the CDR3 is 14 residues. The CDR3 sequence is CASSFQGHSYEQYF. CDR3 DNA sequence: TGTGCCAGCAGCTTCCAAGGACACTCCTACGAGCAGTACTTC.

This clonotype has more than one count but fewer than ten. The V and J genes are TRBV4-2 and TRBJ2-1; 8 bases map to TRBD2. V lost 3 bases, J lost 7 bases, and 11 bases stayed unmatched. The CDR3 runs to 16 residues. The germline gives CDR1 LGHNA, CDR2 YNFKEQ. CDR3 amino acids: CASSQEGSGKRNEQFF. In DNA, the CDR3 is TGTGCCAGCAGCCAGGAGGGTAGCGGGAAGCGTAATGAGCAGTTCTTC.